Presented here are 3 T cell receptor beta chains from one specimen sequenced in a study of blood T cells in healthy people across ages. The use of a sample-barcoded 5' primer and a J-beta primer mix characterized a second PCR of about 7 to 12 cycles. Via MiXCR, TCRdb re-called the 5' RACE reads, giving one row per CDR3 protein. The table includes about 640,000 distinct CDR3 sequences, approximately 50% detected once. Sequencing was carried out using blood. Receptors were obtained from a man aged 60 to 69 in good health.

This clonotype has just a few counts. The V gene is TRBV10-3, the J gene TRBJ2-5; D might be TRBD1 or TRBD2, each matching 6 bases. Germline V gene data show CDR1 as ENHRY and CDR2 as SYGVKD. The CDR3 runs to 13 residues. V was trimmed by 6 bases and J by 5 bases, leaving 13 bases between them. The CDR3 reads CAIRDKGGETQYF. The CDR3 DNA reads as TGTGCCATCAGGGACAAGGGGGGCGAGACCCAGTACTTC.

V gene TRBV20-1 combines with J gene TRBJ1-1; TRBD1 might be the D (6 bases). Germline CDR1 reads DFQATT; CDR2 reads SNEGSKA (reference sequence). Trimming pared 4 bases from V and 6 bases from J, leaving 21 bases between. The CDR3 loop spans 15 amino acids. CDR3 nucleotides: TGCAGTGCTATCTGGCCGCAGGGGCTTCGGGCTGAAGCTTTCTTT. It encodes CSAIWPQGLRAEAFF.

The chain is built from TRBV9 and TRBJ2-5; 12 positions match TRBD1. J gave up 5 bases and V 3 bases, and 8 bases lay outside the gene matches. The CDR3 contains 16 residues. CDR1 and CDR2 (germline): SGDLS, YYNGEE. The CDR3 sequence: CASSEGTGGRLETQYF. The CDR3 coding sequence is TGTGCCAGCAGCGAGGGGACAGGGGGCAGGTTGGAGACCCAGTACTTC.